Listed below are T cell receptor beta chains from one sample, sequenced in a study of T cells in localized non-small cell lung cancer. Produced via immunoSEQ multiplex PCR; TCRdb's table is partial and in-frame only. The sample lists tens of thousands of clones, approximately 90% occurring once. Here the sequenced sample was peripheral blood, taken before any cancer treatment. These receptors were obtained from a man between 40 and 70 years old with stage I squamous cell lung carcinoma. Both conserved end residues are part of each CDR3. Fields, in order: clone size, D gene, CDR3 length, V gene, J gene, CDR3 DNA, CDR3 protein. D genes are given only for firm matches. Rows give clone size only sometimes, using once, few, many, or a class for an expanded clone.

>few|-|11|TRBV2|TRBJ2-7
TGTGCCAGCAGTCCGTCTAGCGAGCAGTACTTC
CASSPSSEQYF
>-|TRBD1|17|TRBV19|TRBJ2-1
TGTGCCAGTAGTATAGATAGGTGGCAGGGGGCTTACAATGAGCAGTTCTTC
CASSIDRWQGAYNEQFF
>-|-|14|TRBV12-1|TRBJ1-5
TGTGCCAGCAGCCCCGGACAGGGGGCTCAGCCCCAGCATTTT
CASSPGQGAQPQHF
>once|-|14|TRBV7-9|TRBJ2-7
TGTGCCAGCAGCTTAACCGGCGGTACCTACGAGCAGTACTTC
CASSLTGGTYEQYF
>-|-|12|TRBV4-3|TRBJ2-1
TGCGCCAGCAGCCGGACCAACAATGAGCAGTTCTTC
CASSRTNNEQFF
>-|-|12|TRBV19|TRBJ1-5
TGTGCCAGTAGCCACTTCAATCAGCCCCAGCATTTT
CASSHFNQPQHF
>-|-|14|TRBV19|TRBJ1-4
TGTGCCAGTAGATTGGCAGGAAACTATGAAAAACTGTTTTTT
CASRLAGNYEKLFF
>-|TRBD1|16|TRBV7-3|TRBJ2-7
TGTGCCAGCAGCTTCGGCGCGGGACAGGGGGCCTACGAGCAGTACTTC
CASSFGAGQGAYEQYF
>-|-|16|TRBV9|TRBJ1-3
TGTGCCAGCAGCTCCCTCCAGGGCAACTCTGGAAACACCATATATTTT
CASSSLQGNSGNTIYF
>few|-|13|TRBV5-1|TRBJ2-3
TGCGCCAGCTCCCTAGGTAGGACAGATACGCAGTATTTT
CASSLGRTDTQYF
>-|TRBD2|16|TRBV6-5|TRBJ2-2
TGTGCCAGCAGTTACTCGCCGGGAGGAGACACCGGGGAGCTGTTTTTT
CASSYSPGGDTGELFF
>-|TRBD2|13|TRBV6-1|TRBJ2-4
TGTGCCAGCAGTGATAGGGAGGGGAACATTCAGTACTTC
CASSDREGNIQYF
>-|-|14|TRBV2|TRBJ2-7
TGTGCCAGCAGTGAGGCTAGGGGGGACTGGGGGCAGTACTTC
CASSEARGDWGQYF
>-|TRBD1|15|TRBV9|TRBJ2-1
TGTGCCAGCAAAAGGACAGGGGCCCCGGACGGTGAGCAGTTCTTC
CASKRTGAPDGEQFF
>-|-|16|TRBV11-2|TRBJ1-4
TGTGCCAGCAGCTTAGTATCGGTTCCCGTGGTTGAAAAACTGTTTTTT
CASSLVSVPVVEKLFF
>-|TRBD1|14|TRBV6-6|TRBJ1-1
TGTGCCAGCGGGGGGGGACAGATAAACACTGAAGCTTTCTTT
CASGGGQINTEAFF
>-|-|15|TRBV23-1|TRBJ2-7
TGCGCCAGCAGTCAATATTGGGGGAGCTCCTACGAGCAGTACTTC
CASSQYWGSSYEQYF
>-|TRBD2|13|TRBV10-2|TRBJ2-1
TGCGCCAGCGAGGAGCGGGGGTACAATGAGCAGTTCTTC
CASEERGYNEQFF
>-|-|11|TRBV2|TRBJ2-1
TGTGCCAGCAGTGACTACAATGAGCAGTTCTTC
CASSDYNEQFF
>few|-|14|TRBV19|TRBJ2-5
TGTGCCAGTAGTATTGGAGGCCAGGGGGAGACCCAGTACTTC
CASSIGGQGETQYF
>-|-|15|TRBV9|TRBJ2-7
TGTGCCAGCAGCGTCTCAGCGGGCGCGGCCTACGAGCAGTACTTC
CASSVSAGAAYEQYF
>few|-|13|TRBV11-2|TRBJ2-7
TGTGCCAGCGAAGGCGGGAAGTTTGGCGAGCAGTACTTC
CASEGGKFGEQYF
>-|TRBD2|16|TRBV19|TRBJ2-7
TGTGCCAGTAGTACTCAGGGACTAGCGGGAATTCACGAGCAGTACTTC
CASSTQGLAGIHEQYF
>-|-|14|TRBV7-6|TRBJ1-2
TGTGCCAGCAGCTTAGCCCCGACAGACTATGGCTACACCTTC
CASSLAPTDYGYTF
>-|-|14|TRBV5-1|TRBJ1-4
TGCGCCAGCAGCTTGGTGAAGCCTAATGAAAAACTGTTTTTT
CASSLVKPNEKLFF
>-|TRBD2|14|TRBV10-2|TRBJ2-1
TGCGCCAGCAGGGTCAGCGGGAGGGCCGCTGAGCAGTTCTTC
CASRVSGRAAEQFF
>-|TRBD2|15|TRBV9|TRBJ2-7
TGTGCCAGCAGCGTAGACAGCGGGAGCTCCTACGAGCAGTACTTC
CASSVDSGSSYEQYF